This entry lists 11 T cell receptor beta chains sequenced from one sample in a study of human T cells and chemical hapten exposure. TCRdb independently ran MiXCR on the RACE reads; one entry per CDR3 protein. The table shows roughly 100,000 distinct CDR3 sequences, with about 10% occurring only once. Stated time point: pre-sensitization, week 0. Treatment denoted: therapeutic diphenylcyclopropenone sensitization with weekly scalp DPC. Sample: whole blood, taken in connection with sensitization to the hapten diphenylcyclopropenone (DPC). These receptors all come from a woman aged 55-75 years with alopecia areata. Some clones in this sample may be carry-over from other donors' samples.

Ten or more counts support this clonotype. This rearrangement joins TRBV7-2 to TRBJ2-3; perhaps TRBD2 as D (5 bases). Trimming pared 4 bases from V and 1 base from J, leaving 15 bases between. The CDR3 sequence is 16 residues long. Germline CDR1 SGHTA, CDR2 FQGNSA. Here the CDR3 reads CASSSKRSAGTDTQYF. In DNA form, the CDR3 reads TGTGCCAGCAGCTCCAAGCGGAGTGCTGGCACAGATACGCAGTATTTT.

This clonotype was counted at least ten times. The chain joins TRBV20-1 to TRBJ2-4; D tentatively fits TRBD1 or TRBD2 (5 bases each). The CDR3 spans 14 residues. V was clipped by 3 bases and J by 9 bases, with 18 bases between them. Germline V gives CDR1 DFQATT, CDR2 SNEGSKA (reference sequence). The CDR3 nucleotides read TGCAGTGCTAGGCCGACACCCGGGACGGGCATTCAGTACTTC. Translation: CSARPTPGTGIQYF.

Only a few counts were recorded for this clonotype. This rearrangement joins TRBV10-3 to TRBJ1-2; D is unclear. CDR1 and CDR2 (germline): ENHRY, SYGVKD. The V and J ends lost 11 bases and 0 bases respectively, with 16 bases between them. CDR3 length equals 14 residues. As DNA, the CDR3 is TGTGCCGTCGCCGCGGGTGGGGCTAACTATGGCTACACCTTC. This codes for CAVAAGGANYGYTF.

There are many counts of this clonotype. V usage is TRBV7-2 and J usage is TRBJ2-3, with D unclear. This CDR3 is built from 14 residues. V was clipped by 2 bases and J by 1 base, with 7 bases between them. In germline, CDR1 is SGHTA, CDR2 FQGNSA. CDR3 DNA sequence: TGTGCCAGCAGCTTATCATTTCGCACAGATACGCAGTATTTT. Amino acid sequence: CASSLSFRTDTQYF.

In DNA, the CDR3 is TGTGCCAGCAGTCCTTATCCCACGGGTCAGCCCCAGCATTTT. Its translation: CASSPYPTGQPQHF. This sequence joins TRBV7-2 and TRBJ1-5; no definite D call. The V end lost 6 bases, the J end lost 6 bases, and 15 bases lay between the germline ends. The CDR3 has 14 residues. The germline gives CDR1 SGHTA, CDR2 FQGNSA.

This rearrangement joins TRBV12-3 or TRBV12-4 to TRBJ2-3; 7 bases map to TRBD1. The CDR3 totals 15 residues. The V and J ends lost 2 bases and 2 bases, in that order; junction bases with no gene match: 4. The CDR3 nucleotides read TGTGCCAGCAGTTTAATGGGACAGAACACAGATACGCAGTATTTT. It yields the protein CASSLMGQNTDTQYF.

In this sample, this clonotype turned up many times. DNA for the CDR3: TGTGCCACCCAATTAGACGGGGAGCTGTTTTTT. As protein: CATQLDGELFF. V gene TRBV11-2 combines with J gene TRBJ2-2; D remains unclear. Germline assignment: CDR1 SGHAT and CDR2 FQNNGV. The length of the CDR3 is 11 residues. Deletions cut 10 bases from V and 7 bases from J, with 10 bases between.

This clonotype was recorded only once. This rearrangement joins TRBV29-1 to TRBJ2-7; 7 bases line up with TRBD1. The CDR3 contains 13 residues. From germline, CDR1 is SQVTM and CDR2 ANQGSEA. Trimming removed 7 bases from V and 3 bases from J; junction bases left unmatched: 9. This chain's CDR3 is CSATTGLVYEQYF. Written as DNA, the CDR3 is TGCAGCGCCACGACAGGGCTTGTCTACGAGCAGTACTTC.

As for this clonotype: A single base separates this from a much larger clone, so it may be a read error. The chain combines TRBV7-9 with TRBJ2-3; D might be TRBD1 (5 bases). Germline assignment: CDR1 SEHNR and CDR2 FQNEAQ (reference sequence). This CDR3 spans 17 amino acids. V was trimmed by 4 bases and J by 3 bases, leaving 20 bases between them. The CDR3 loop is CASSYPDRAGLTDTQYF. The CDR3 coding sequence is TGTGCCAGCAGCTACCCCGACCGGGCAGGGTTGACAGATACGCAGTATTTT.

V and J are TRBV20-1 and TRBJ2-7; TRBD2 matches 8 bases. Looked up from germline, CDR1 is DFQATT and CDR2 is SNEGSKA (reference sequence). The J segment lost 4 bases and the V segment lost 5 bases, leaving 10 bases of the junction unmatched. The length of the CDR3 is 14 residues. Here the CDR3 DNA reads TGCAGTGCTCCCTCCGTGGCGGGGGGATACGAGCAGTACTTC. It yields the protein CSAPSVAGGYEQYF.

This rearrangement joins TRBV7-2 to TRBJ1-2; no clear D. This CDR3 has 13 amino acids. The germline V gene has CDR1 SGHTA and CDR2 FQGNSA. V was trimmed by 5 bases and J by 5 bases, leaving 12 bases between them. CDR3 DNA sequence: TGTGCCAGCAGCGAAGGGCTGCGGTATGGCTACACCTTC. This translates into CASSEGLRYGYTF.